These T cell receptor beta chains were read from a single sample in a study of cytomegalovirus exposure and HLA in healthy donors. TCRdb's table, derived via immunoSEQ multiplex PCR, lists solely in-frame clones and lacks some. The data hold 94,000 or so clones, with about two thirds observed a single time. The sequencing input was PBMCs. These receptors originate from a man in his fifties or sixties in good health and CMV-seronegative. CDR3s include the opening cysteine and the closing phenylalanine or tryptophan. Each record gives: D gene, clone size, J gene, V gene, CDR3 protein, CDR3 DNA. The D gene is left open where the match is weak. Expanded clones get a size class; other rows say once, few or many, or leave the size out.

>TRBD1|once|TRBJ1-1|TRBV6-6
CASSTADRGKPEAFF
TGTGCCAGCAGTACCGCGGACAGGGGGAAACCTGAAGCTTTCTTT
>.|.|TRBJ2-5|TRBV10-3
CAISGEYQETQYF
TGTGCCATCAGTGGGGAGTACCAAGAGACCCAGTACTTC
>TRBD1|few|TRBJ2-1|TRBV27
CASSNGQGSYNEQFF
TGTGCCAGCAGCAACGGACAGGGCTCCTACAATGAGCAGTTCTTC
>.|.|TRBJ1-1|TRBV6-1
CASITVLNTEAFF
TGTGCCAGCATAACAGTTCTGAACACTGAAGCTTTCTTT
>.|.|TRBJ1-1|TRBV5-4
CASSLADTMNTEAFF
TGTGCCAGCAGCTTGGCCGACACCATGAACACTGAAGCTTTCTTT
>.|.|TRBJ1-1|TRBV7-2
CASSLSAVPEAFF
TGTGCCAGCAGCTTATCGGCGGTGCCTGAAGCTTTCTTT
>.|few|TRBJ2-5|TRBV19
CASGSGAGAQYF
TGTGCCAGTGGGAGCGGAGCCGGGGCCCAGTACTTC
>.|.|TRBJ1-2|TRBV30
CAWDTLNYGYTF
TGTGCCTGGGACACTCTTAACTATGGCTACACCTTC
>.|.|TRBJ2-2|TRBV28
CASSNTNTGELFF
TGTGCCAGCAGCAACACGAACACCGGGGAGCTGTTTTTT
>TRBD2|.|TRBJ2-2|TRBV15
CATSSGGGSTGELFF
TGTGCCACCAGCAGTGGGGGAGGGAGCACCGGGGAGCTGTTTTTT
>TRBD2|.|TRBJ2-1|TRBV4-1
CASSQGSLAGGSYNEQFF
TGCGCCAGCAGCCAAGGTTCCCTAGCGGGAGGGTCCTACAATGAGCAGTTCTTC
>TRBD1|.|TRBJ2-7|TRBV19
CASSQPGDRGSYEQYF
TGTGCCAGTAGCCAACCTGGGGACAGGGGTTCCTACGAGCAGTACTTC
>TRBD2|.|TRBJ2-2|TRBV5-4
CASSLGTSGGRGTGELFF
TGTGCCAGCAGCCTCGGGACTAGCGGGGGGCGGGGCACCGGGGAGCTGTTTTTT
>TRBD1|.|TRBJ1-4|TRBV6-6
CASKFGRDRAEKLFF
TGTGCCAGCAAATTCGGCCGGGACAGGGCCGAAAAACTGTTTTTT
>.|.|TRBJ2-5|TRBV15
CATSRDRGTETQYF
TGTGCCACCAGCAGAGACAGGGGCACGGAGACCCAGTACTTC
>TRBD2|once|TRBJ2-7|TRBV2
CATSLRGASGSLGFVEQYF
TGTGCCACAAGTCTACGTGGGGCTAGCGGGAGTCTGGGTTTTGTCGAGCAGTACTTC
>.|.|TRBJ2-7|TRBV5-4
CASSLEASRFYEQYF
TGTGCCAGCAGCTTGGAGGCTAGTCGGTTCTACGAGCAGTACTTC
>.|.|TRBJ2-1|TRBV14
CASSQVPGAAWQFF
TGTGCCAGCAGCCAAGTCCCAGGGGCCGCTTGGCAGTTCTTC
>TRBD1|.|TRBJ1-1|TRBV19
CASTQGAANTEAFF
TGTGCCAGTACCCAGGGGGCGGCGAACACTGAAGCTTTCTTT
>.|.|TRBJ1-4|TRBV2
CASSNRDTTNEKLFF
TGTGCCAGCAGTAACCGGGACACCACTAATGAAAAACTGTTTTTT
>.|.|TRBJ2-1|TRBV5-6
CASSLLRQLGNEQFF
TGTGCCAGCAGCTTGTTGAGACAGCTGGGGAATGAGCAGTTCTTC
>TRBD2|once|TRBJ2-7|TRBV18
CASSPPQGGRYEQYF
TGTGCCAGCTCACCACCACAGGGCGGGAGGTACGAGCAGTACTTC
>TRBD1|.|TRBJ2-7|TRBV7-2
CASSLGRTGSYEQYF
TGTGCCAGCAGCTTAGGCCGGACAGGATCCTACGAGCAGTACTTC
>TRBD1|.|TRBJ1-5|TRBV6-1
CASSWDRGAQPQHF
TGTGCCAGCAGTTGGGACAGGGGCGCTCAGCCCCAGCATTTT
>.|.|TRBJ1-5|TRBV2
CASSEAGGGSNQPQHF
TGTGCCAGCAGTGAAGCAGGGGGGGGAAGCAATCAGCCCCAGCATTTT
>.|.|TRBJ1-2|TRBV28
CASSFASTLYGYTF
TGTGCCAGCAGTTTCGCCAGTACCCTCTATGGCTACACCTTC
>.|few|TRBJ1-4|TRBV6-6
CASDPGGYTNEKLFF
TGTGCCAGCGACCCGGGAGGGTACACTAATGAAAAACTGTTTTTT
>TRBD1|.|TRBJ1-4|TRBV5-1
CASSIAPGQGEKLFF
TGCGCCAGCAGCATTGCCCCGGGACAGGGTGAAAAACTGTTTTTT
>.|.|TRBJ1-2|TRBV6-1
CASSEGPSPNYGYTF
TGTGCCAGCAGTGAGGGGCCAAGTCCAAACTATGGCTACACCTTC
>.|few|TRBJ1-1|TRBV7-9
CASSLVPGRRTEAFF
TGTGCCAGCAGCTTAGTCCCAGGGCGTCGCACTGAAGCTTTCTTT
>TRBD2|.|TRBJ2-1|TRBV5-1
CASSPWASGASYNEQFF
TGCGCCAGCAGCCCTTGGGCTAGCGGGGCTTCCTACAATGAGCAGTTCTTC
>TRBD1|.|TRBJ2-1|TRBV6-1
CASISGTGLNHEQFF
TGTGCCAGCATATCCGGGACAGGGTTAAACCATGAGCAGTTCTTC
>TRBD2|.|TRBJ2-1|TRBV9
CASSVGAGVENEQFF
TGTGCCAGCAGCGTAGGAGCGGGAGTAGAAAATGAGCAGTTCTTC
>.|.|TRBJ2-3|TRBV5-4
CASSETVPSTDTQYF
TGTGCCAGCAGCGAGACTGTTCCTAGCACAGATACGCAGTATTTT
>TRBD2|.|TRBJ2-5|TRBV18
CASSPKASGYQETQYF
TGTGCCAGCTCACCAAAGGCTAGCGGGTACCAAGAGACCCAGTACTTC
>.|.|TRBJ2-3|TRBV9
CASSVGSGSTDTQYF
TGTGCCAGCAGCGTAGGAAGCGGAAGCACAGATACGCAGTATTTT
>.|.|TRBJ2-5|TRBV7-6
CASSSGSTETQYF
TGTGCCAGCAGCTCCGGGTCGACAGAGACCCAGTACTTC
>.|.|TRBJ1-1|TRBV6-1
CASSESAGGLEAFF
TGTGCCAGCAGTGAATCGGCCGGAGGGTTGGAAGCTTTCTTT
>.|few|TRBJ2-5|TRBV4-3
CASSQVGWGEGGETQYF
TGCGCCAGCAGCCAAGTGGGGTGGGGAGAAGGAGGAGAGACCCAGTACTTC
>TRBD2|.|TRBJ2-2|TRBV29-1
CSGGLAAGELFF
TGCAGCGGTGGACTAGCGGCCGGGGAGCTGTTTTTT
>.|few|TRBJ1-2|TRBV30
CAWRQGRDGYTF
TGTGCCTGGAGACAGGGTAGGGATGGCTACACCTTC
>TRBD2|.|TRBJ2-1|TRBV6-5
CASSLKRGLGNEQFF
TGTGCCAGCAGTCTCAAGCGGGGGTTGGGCAATGAGCAGTTCTTC
>TRBD1|.|TRBJ1-4|TRBV4-3
CASSLGTATNEKLFF
TGCGCCAGCAGCCTCGGGACAGCAACTAATGAAAAACTGTTTTTT